This T cell receptor beta chain was captured by sequencing in a study of regulatory T cells in long-lasting Graves disease. This clonotype was seen at least ten times. A read error may produce the germline difference seen at one junction end. Arm-PCR of CDR3 regions and iRepertoire HTBI primers were the basis on which TCR beta libraries were built. A single record per CDR3 protein comes from TCRdb applying MiXCR to the multiplex PCR reads. This sample yields about 440,000 distinct CDR3 sequences, of which roughly 15% are seen a single time; about 10% belongs to the top ten. Germline lookup yields CDR1 SNHLY and CDR2 FYNNEI. The CDR3 covers 13 residues. Time point defined: newly diagnosed GD, antithyroid drugs for less than 3 months. RNA isolated from PBMCs was used to make the TCR library. The sample was also linked to a second study, of T cells in Graves' hyperthyroidism and ophthalmopathy. From that second work: During a first-round RT-PCR of the TCR CDR3, the HTBI primer set was used. Blood also carried most thyroid clonotypes expanded above 0.001.

The chain joins TRBV2 to TRBJ1-4; 7 bases line up with TRBD1. The sequence was obtained from a woman in her 30s with Graves disease. Specimen: peripheral blood mononuclear cells (PBMCs), collected at new diagnosis, from a patient treated with antithyroid drugs. The CDR3 spells CASSDEDRTELRF. CDR3 nucleotide sequence: TGTGCCAGCAGTGATGAGGACAGGACGGAGCTTCGGTTT.